One and the same sample provided the 12 T cell receptor beta chains below, sequenced in a study of cytomegalovirus exposure and HLA in healthy donors. Here immunoSEQ multiplex PCR was the method, and the copy in TCRdb shows in-frame clones only, minus some. The repertoire consists of approximately 280,000 clones, with 70% to 90% occurring once and the leading ten covering roughly 1%. The specimen was PBMCs. The receptors originated from a woman aged 18 to 35 in good health and CMV-seronegative.

This sequence joins TRBV10-1 and TRBJ1-5; a possible D gene is TRBD1 (5 bases). Germline V lookup: CDR1 WNHNN, CDR2 SYGVQD (reference sequence). The CDR3 covers 13 residues. The V end was cut by 3 bases, the J end by 2 bases, with 5 bases between. CDR3 residues: CASSDRGNQPQHF. DNA for the CDR3: TGCGCCAGCAGTGACAGGGGCAATCAGCCCCAGCATTTT.

This rearrangement joins TRBV27 to TRBJ2-7, with TRBD2 matching 11 bases. Losses at the gene ends were 2 bases for V and 7 bases for J; bases not matched to a gene: 7. The CDR3 runs 15 residues. In germline, CDR1 is MNHEY, CDR2 SMNVEV (reference sequence). CDR3 protein: CASSLRGTSGTEQYF. CDR3 DNA sequence: TGTGCCAGCAGTTTAAGAGGGACTAGCGGTACTGAGCAGTACTTC.

This chain connects TRBV2 to TRBJ2-7; no firm D call. The V end was cut by 4 bases, the J end by 0 bases, with 22 bases between. Germline lookup yields CDR1 SNHLY and CDR2 FYNNEI. The CDR3 has 18 amino acids. The CDR3 DNA reads TGTGCCAGCAGTGTAGACAACCTCGGCCTTCACGGCTCCTACGAGCAGTACTTC. It translates to CASSVDNLGLHGSYEQYF.

The chain couples TRBV5-4 to TRBJ1-5, with 7 nucleotides matching TRBD1. Germline CDR1 is SGHNT and CDR2 is YYREEE (reference sequence). There are 16 residues in the CDR3. J gave up 7 bases and V 4 bases, and 14 bases lay outside the gene matches. CDR3 region: CASSRHPDRACQPQHF. CDR3 nucleotides: TGTGCCAGCAGCCGCCACCCAGACAGGGCGTGCCAGCCCCAGCATTTT.

This clone was recorded once. The V call is TRBV4-1, the J call TRBJ2-7; TRBD1 agrees at 8 bases. CDR1 is MGHRA, CDR2 YSYEKL, per germline. The CDR3 runs 13 residues. J was trimmed by 6 bases and V by 3 bases; bases with no gene match: 4. Here the CDR3 DNA reads TGCGCCAGCAGCCAGGGACAGGTAGGCGAGCAGTACTTC. Translating gives CASSQGQVGEQYF.

The chain joins TRBV9 to TRBJ1-2, with 9 bases identical to TRBD1. The V gene's germline CDR1 is SGDLS and CDR2 YYNGEE. With 5 bases clipped from V and 8 bases from J, the junction kept 10 bases outside the gene matches. The CDR3 is made up of 14 amino acids. This chain's CDR3 is CASSTTGGAGGYTF. The CDR3 DNA is TGTGCCAGCAGTACTACAGGGGGCGCAGGCGGCTACACCTTC. The full variable domain, in which reference TRBV9 and TRBJ1-2 provide the parts outside the CDR3, is DSGVTQTPKHLITATGQRVTLRCSPRSGDLSVYWYQQSLDQGLQFLIQYYNGEERAKGNILERFSAQQFPDLHSELNLSSLELGDSALYFCASSTTGGAGGYTFGSGTRLTVV.

This clone was detected only a few times. The chain carries TRBV28 and TRBJ2-7; perhaps TRBD2 as D (7 bases). The ends were cut back, 2 bases at V and 6 bases at J, with 14 bases in the middle. The CDR3 runs to 14 residues. CDR1 MDHEN and CDR2 SYDVKM come from the germline V gene. DNA of the CDR3: TGTGCCAGCAGTTTAGGCGGGGGCCCCAGCGAGCAGTACTTC. Residues: CASSLGGGPSEQYF.

The chain is built from TRBV10-3 and TRBJ1-1, with TRBD1 identical over 10 bases. The CDR3 has 15 amino acids. The germline V gene has CDR1 ENHRY and CDR2 SYGVKD. Unmatched junction bases numbered 8, after V lost 4 bases and J lost 6 bases. The CDR3 protein is CAISGPDRGRPEAFF. CDR3 nucleotides: TGTGCCATCAGTGGACCTGACAGGGGGCGACCTGAAGCTTTCTTT.

The gene calls are TRBV7-2 and TRBJ2-7; TRBD2 aligns across 14 bases. With V trimmed by 1 base and J by 6 bases, 5 bases remained unmatched. The length of the CDR3 is 16 residues. Germline CDR1 and CDR2: SGHTA and FQGNSA. CDR3 sequence (DNA): TGTGCCAGCAGCTTAGGCCTGACTAGCGGGAGGGGCGAGCAGTACTTC. Protein product: CASSLGLTSGRGEQYF.

The rearrangement links TRBV25-1 to TRBJ1-2, with 10 bases identical to TRBD1. The V gene's germline CDR1 is MGHDK and CDR2 SYGVNS. The CDR3 spans 16 residues. The V gene end was trimmed by 0 bases and the J gene end by 4 bases; junction bases not matched to a gene: 5. CDR3 sequence reads: CASSEYNRQGAYGYTF. The CDR3 region has the DNA TGTGCCAGCAGTGAATATAACAGACAGGGGGCCTATGGCTACACCTTC.

The chain joins TRBV2 to TRBJ1-2; D perhaps matches TRBD1 (5 bases). Trimming shortened V by 2 bases and J by 4 bases, and 20 bases separated the two germline ends. The germline CDR1 and CDR2 sequences are SNHLY and FYNNEI. There are 17 residues in the CDR3. The CDR3 nucleotides are TGTGCCAGCAGTGAACTTTTTCGGCAGGGAGGAACCTATGGCTACACCTTC. Its translation: CASSELFRQGGTYGYTF.

Turning to this clone: Other DNA sequences from this sample encode an identical CDR3 as well. The chain is built from TRBV5-1 and TRBJ2-1, with 8 bases that match TRBD1. Germline V gene lookup returns CDR1 SGHRS and CDR2 YFSETQ. V shed 0 bases and J 5 bases; nucleotides not matched to a gene: 1. The CDR3 has 14 residues. In nucleotides, the CDR3 is TGCGCCAGCAGCTTGGCAGGGGGCAACAATGAGCAGTTCTTC. It is translated as CASSLAGGNNEQFF.